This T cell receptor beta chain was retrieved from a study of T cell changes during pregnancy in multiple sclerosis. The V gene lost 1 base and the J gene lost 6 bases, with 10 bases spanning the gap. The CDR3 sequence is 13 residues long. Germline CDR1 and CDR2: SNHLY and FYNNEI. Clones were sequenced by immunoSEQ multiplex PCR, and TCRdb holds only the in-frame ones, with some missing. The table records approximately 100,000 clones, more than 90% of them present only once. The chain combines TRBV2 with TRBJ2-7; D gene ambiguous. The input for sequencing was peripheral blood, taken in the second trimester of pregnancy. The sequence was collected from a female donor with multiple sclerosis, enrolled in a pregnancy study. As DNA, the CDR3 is TGTGCCAGCAGTGAAGGACCGCGGTCCGAGCAGTACTTC. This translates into CASSEGPRSEQYF.